The 21 T cell receptor beta chains reported below all come from one sample, sequenced in a study of T-cell reconstitution after alpha-beta-depleted transplantation in children. A library of TCRbeta sequences, prepared with unique molecular identifiers, was generated. TCRdb reprocessed the PCR reads via MiXCR and lists one record per CDR3 protein. The sample has 400,000 to 550,000 distinct CDR3 sequences; 8% to 11% are singletons. The sequencing used PBMCs, collected before TCRalphabeta/CD19-depleted stem cell transplant. These receptors were obtained from a child between 2 and 9 years old with inherited bone marrow failure, due to receive a stem cell transplant.

V usage is TRBV10-1 and J usage is TRBJ2-7; 7 bases fit TRBD1. Trimming took 2 bases from V and 2 from J; bases not matched to a gene: 3. The CDR3 covers 14 residues. CDR1 and CDR2 (germline): WNHNN, SYGVQD (reference sequence). CDR3 in DNA: TGCGCCAGCAGTGAGCGGGACAGCCCCTACGAGCAGTACTTC. Its translation: CASSERDSPYEQYF.

This clonotype was found many times. The rearrangement joins TRBV4-3 to TRBJ2-7; weak D call: TRBD2 (5 bases). Trimming shortened V by 0 bases and J by 1 base, and 10 bases separated the two germline ends. This CDR3 has 15 residues. Germline V gives CDR1 LGHNA, CDR2 YSLEER. The CDR3 region is CASSQEWSGSYEQYF. The CDR3 nucleotides are TGCGCCAGCAGCCAAGAATGGAGCGGTTCCTACGAGCAGTACTTC.

V gene TRBV20-1 combines with J gene TRBJ2-7; maybe TRBD2 (5 bases). Trimming took 6 bases from V and 2 from J, leaving 11 bases between them. Per germline, CDR1 DFQATT and CDR2 SNEGSKA (reference sequence). This CDR3 region has 12 residues. CDR3 DNA: TGCAGTGCCGGACTCGATGCCTACGAGCAGTACTTC. It specifies CSAGLDAYEQYF.

This rearrangement joins TRBV12-3 or TRBV12-4 to TRBJ2-6; D gene unclear. CDR3 length equals 15 residues. V lost 3 bases and J lost 2, with 8 bases in between. The CDR3 loop reads CASSFVGPGANVLTF. CDR3 nucleotide sequence: TGTGCCAGCAGTTTCGTTGGTCCTGGGGCCAACGTCCTGACTTTC.

The chain is built from TRBV28 and TRBJ2-1; 12 bases are a match to TRBD2. Germline CDR1 reads MDHEN; CDR2 reads SYDVKM. V gave up 5 bases and J gave up 9 bases; unmatched junction bases: 5. There are 14 residues in the CDR3. CDR3 sequence (DNA): TGTGCCAGCAGTCCTAGCGGGAGGGGCGGTGAGCAGTTCTTC. Translated: CASSPSGRGGEQFF.

Many counts were recorded for this clonotype. The rearrangement uses TRBV9 and TRBJ2-6; TRBD1 aligns across 8 bases. Trimming took 4 bases from V and 0 from J; bases not matched to a gene: 9. This CDR3 spans 18 amino acids. The germline V gene has CDR1 SGDLS and CDR2 YYNGEE. CDR3 amino acids: CASSHRDRLFSGANVLTF. The CDR3 nucleotides read TGTGCCAGCAGCCACCGGGACAGGTTGTTCTCTGGGGCCAACGTCCTGACTTTC.

This clonotype came up many times. The genes are TRBV28 and TRBJ2-2; D gene unclear. The CDR3 loop spans 18 amino acids. V dropped 7 bases and J dropped 2 bases, with 23 bases sitting between them. Germline V gene sequence: CDR1 MDHEN, CDR2 SYDVKM. The DNA of the CDR3 is TGTGCCAGCACCCCCTTCTCTAGGCAGCGAGGTAACACCGGGGAGCTGTTTTTT. Its translation: CASTPFSRQRGNTGELFF.

The chain joins TRBV11-3 to TRBJ2-1; D is unclear. Deletions cut 0 bases from V and 5 bases from J, with 2 bases between. The CDR3 runs 12 residues. Germline V lookup: CDR1 SGHNT, CDR2 YENEEA. CDR3 nucleotides: TGTGCCAGCAGCTTAGATGACAATGAGCAGTTCTTC. Protein: CASSLDDNEQFF. The full variable domain, completed using reference TRBV11-3 and TRBJ2-1, is EAGVVQSPRYKIIEKKQPVAFWCNPISGHNTLYWYLQNLGQGPELLIRYENEEAVDDSQLPKDRFSAERLKGVDSTLKIQPAELGDSAVYLCASSLDDNEQFFGPGTRLTVL.

V gene TRBV27 combines with J gene TRBJ2-7; D remains unclear. The CDR3 contains 16 residues. Germline CDR1 reads MNHEY; CDR2 reads SMNVEV (reference sequence). The V and J ends lost 3 bases and 0 bases respectively, with 15 bases between them. The CDR3 reads CASSFKPSGYSYEQYF. CDR3 nucleotides: TGTGCCAGCAGTTTTAAACCGTCCGGGTACTCCTACGAGCAGTACTTC.

There are a few counts of this clonotype. The genes are TRBV7-2 and TRBJ2-4; 11 bases map to TRBD2. Germline CDR1 and CDR2: SGHTA and FQGNSA. The trim removed 1 base at V and 8 bases at J, leaving 1 base unmatched. The CDR3 is 14 residues long. The CDR3 region is CASSLVAGGDIQYF. The CDR3 DNA is TGTGCCAGCAGCTTAGTAGCGGGAGGGGACATTCAGTACTTC.

The chain recombines TRBV20-1 with TRBJ1-2, with 8 bases fitting TRBD1. V was pared by 3 bases and J by 5 bases, with 8 bases of the junction left unmatched. The length of the CDR3 is 14 residues. Germline loops: CDR1 DFQATT, CDR2 SNEGSKA (reference sequence). CDR3 coding DNA: TGCAGTGCTAGTGAATGGGGACAGGTTTATGGCTACACCTTC. This sequence encodes CSASEWGQVYGYTF.

A word on this clonotype: A much larger clone sits a single nucleotide away, making a read error possible. The chain has TRBV5-5 and TRBJ2-1; 8 bases map to TRBD2. The CDR3 covers 14 residues. The V and J ends lost 6 bases and 9 bases, in that order; junction bases with no gene match: 11. Per germline, CDR1 SGHKS and CDR2 YYEKEE (reference sequence). In nucleotides, the CDR3 is TGTGCCAGCAACCCTGGGACTAGGGGGGTTGAGCAGTTCTTC. This codes for CASNPGTRGVEQFF.

The chain carries TRBV28 and TRBJ1-2; D is uncertain. Trimming pared 6 bases from V and 9 bases from J, leaving 17 bases between. There are 13 residues in the CDR3. Per germline, CDR1 MDHEN and CDR2 SYDVKM. DNA of the CDR3: TGTGCCAGCAGCTGGCCCAGAGCCCCTCGCTACACCTTC. Its translation is CASSWPRAPRYTF.

This clonotype was found a few times. V and J are TRBV24-1 and TRBJ2-1, with 9 bases lining up with TRBD1. The CDR3 runs to 16 residues. Per the germline V gene, CDR1 is KGHDR and CDR2 is SFDVKD. The V segment lost 4 bases and the J segment 1 base; nucleotides outside the gene matches: 4. In DNA, the CDR3 is TGTGCCACCAGTGACCCAGGGACAGGGTCCTACAATGAGCAGTTCTTC. This codes for CATSDPGTGSYNEQFF.

This clonotype was seen only a few times. This chain links TRBV7-8 with TRBJ2-7; 7 bases align to TRBD2. Germline CDR1 is SGHVS and CDR2 is FQNEAQ. Unmatched junction bases numbered 9, after V lost 5 bases and J lost 2 bases. This CDR3 is 15 amino acids long. The CDR3 DNA reads as TGTGCCAGCAGCCACGACGGCGCGGGGGCCTACGAGCAGTACTTC. This translates into CASSHDGAGAYEQYF.

This clonotype came up many times. The chain recombines TRBV29-1 with TRBJ1-1, with D possibly matching TRBD1 (6 bases). CDR1 is SQVTM, CDR2 ANQGSEA, per germline. The V and J ends lost 3 bases and 1 base respectively, with 12 bases between them. This CDR3 region has 14 residues. The CDR3: CSVDLGGGNTEAFF. The CDR3 DNA sequence: TGCAGCGTTGACTTAGGGGGGGGGAACACTGAAGCTTTCTTT.

In this sample, this clonotype turned up many times. The DNA for the CDR3 is TGTGCCAGCAGCTTACGCAGGACCCAGAGCTCCTACAATGAGCAGTTCTTC. This translates into CASSLRRTQSSYNEQFF. The V gene is TRBV7-6, the J gene TRBJ2-1; no clear D. CDR3 length equals 17 residues. Germline V gives CDR1 SGHVS, CDR2 FNYEAQ. V lost 2 bases and J lost 0, with 14 bases in between. The full variable domain, its missing parts supplied by reference TRBV7-6 and TRBJ2-1, is GAGVSQSPRYKVTKRGQDVALRCDPISGHVSLYWYRQALGQGPEFLTYFNYEAQQDKSGLPNDRFSAERPEGSISTLTIQRTEQRDSAMYRCASSLRRTQSSYNEQFFGPGTRLTVL.

This clonotype appeared many times. A much more abundant neighbour one base away suggests this may be a read error. The chain has TRBV5-5 and TRBJ1-1; the D gene is possibly TRBD1 (5 bases). V was pared by 2 bases and J by 4 bases, with 9 bases between. The CDR3 runs to 13 residues. Germline V gene data show CDR1 as SGHKS and CDR2 as YYEKEE (reference sequence). CDR3 DNA: TGTGCCAGCAGCTTAGGGGTGAGCACTGAAGCTTTCTTT. Translated: CASSLGVSTEAFF.

The table lists this clonotype with many counts. The rearrangement uses TRBV3-1 and TRBJ2-1; possibly TRBD1 or TRBD2 for D (6 bases each). Germline CDR1 LGHDT, CDR2 YNNKEL (reference sequence). This CDR3 is 16 amino acids long. V was shortened by 1 base and J by 1 base, with 11 bases between the two germline ends. The CDR3 sequence is CASSQVWGASYNEQFF. In DNA, the CDR3 is TGTGCCAGCAGCCAAGTCTGGGGGGCATCCTACAATGAGCAGTTCTTC.

This clonotype has only a few counts. J is TRBJ2-2 and V is TRBV27, with D maybe TRBD1 (5 bases). V was cut by 3 bases and J by 3 bases, with 17 bases left in between. The germline gives CDR1 MNHEY, CDR2 SMNVEV (reference sequence). The CDR3 length is 17 residues. CDR3 protein: CASSLGIGAQHTGELFF. As DNA, the CDR3 is TGTGCCAGCAGTTTGGGGATTGGGGCGCAACACACCGGGGAGCTGTTTTTT.

Ten or more counts support this clonotype. This chain's CDR3 is CASSMDGTYEQYF. Written as DNA, the CDR3 is TGTGCCAGCAGCATGGACGGTACCTACGAGCAGTACTTC. The V and J genes are TRBV5-5 and TRBJ2-7; D not certain. The CDR3 totals 13 residues. Trimming removed 4 bases from V and 2 bases from J, with 10 bases in between. CDR1 and CDR2 (germline): SGHKS, YYEKEE (reference sequence). Full variable domain (remainder filled in from reference TRBV5-5 and TRBJ2-7): DAGVTQSPTHLIKTRGQQVTLRCSPISGHKSVSWYQQVLGQGPQFIFQYYEKEERGRGNFPDRFSARQFPNYSSELNVNALLLGDSALYLCASSMDGTYEQYFGPGTRLTVT.